This TCR beta chain is from a study of Ad26.COV2.S vaccination and SARS-CoV-2 variants. Study-level background: By the intramuscular route, Ad26.COV2.S was given once, or twice 56 days apart. General study findings and limits: Spike-specific responses of CD8+ and CD4+ T cells were reported to display substantial breadth after vaccination.

About this clone: Its antigen is undetermined.

As to treatment: approximately 18 received Ad26.COV2.S at low or high dose, single or two shots; several received placebo; per-sample allocation not given. Material that was analyzed had been drawn on day 63 after the first vaccine or placebo injection. Trimming left V 5 bases short and J 2 bases short, with 16 bases between. The CDR3 consists of 15 residues. CDR1 is SGHAT and CDR2 is FQNNGV in the germline V gene. Generated by immunoSEQ multiplex PCR, the TCRdb table keeps only in-frame clones and is missing some. The sample lists 300,000 to 350,000 clones, around 81% occurring once. Sequencing used peripheral blood, obtained in a trial of Ad26.COV2.S vaccine versus placebo. This rearrangement joins TRBV11-2 to TRBJ2-7; no firm D call. The receptor's source is a person between 18 and 65 years old who received the Ad26.COV2.S COVID-19 vaccine or a placebo. The CDR3 protein is CASSAHEVTTYEQYF. CDR3 bases: TGTGCCAGCAGCGCCCACGAGGTTACGACCTACGAGCAGTACTTC.